The rows below give T cell receptor beta chains drawn from one sample of a study of cytomegalovirus exposure and HLA in healthy donors. The protocol was immunoSEQ multiplex PCR, while the TCRdb copy is restricted to in-frame clones and leaves out a portion. This table has 150,000 to 200,000 clones, roughly four fifths appearing once. The sample taken for sequencing was PBMCs. These receptors came from a man aged 50 to 59 in good health and CMV-seropositive. The CDR3 runs from the conserved cysteine through the conserved F or W. The order of the fields is D gene, V gene, J gene, clone size, CDR3 protein, CDR3 DNA. A D gene is named only where the DNA matches it firmly. Size tells how often a clone was seen (once, few, many) or the class of an expanded clone, and some rows leave it out.

D: .; V: TRBV11-2; J: TRBJ2-1; size: .; CDR3: CASSLVNNEQFF; DNA: TGTGCCAGCAGCTTAGTAAACAATGAGCAGTTCTTC
D: .; V: TRBV7-9; J: TRBJ1-2; size: .; CDR3: CASSQRPQDGGTLDGYTF; DNA: TGTGCCAGCAGCCAGCGCCCCCAGGACGGAGGAACCTTGGATGGCTACACCTTC
D: TRBD1; V: TRBV28; J: TRBJ2-3; size: .; CDR3: CASSFDRVGDTQYF; DNA: TGTGCCAGCAGTTTTGACAGGGTTGGGGATACGCAGTATTTT
D: .; V: TRBV5-1; J: TRBJ2-3; size: .; CDR3: CASSFGRSTDTQYF; DNA: TGCGCCAGCAGCTTTGGCAGATCCACAGATACGCAGTATTTT
D: .; V: TRBV27; J: TRBJ2-2; size: .; CDR3: CASRNQGKSGELFF; DNA: TGTGCCAGCCGAAATCAGGGAAAGTCCGGGGAGCTGTTTTTT
D: .; V: TRBV28; J: TRBJ2-7; size: .; CDR3: CASSSPQGPSYEQYF; DNA: TGTGCCAGCAGTTCACCACAGGGCCCCTCCTACGAGCAGTACTTC
D: .; V: TRBV19; J: TRBJ1-2; size: .; CDR3: CASSSTGFNYGYTF; DNA: TGTGCCAGTAGTTCCACAGGGTTCAACTATGGCTACACCTTC
D: .; V: TRBV21-1; J: TRBJ2-4; size: .; CDR3: CASSIGGVRLAGGRKVRAKNIQYF; DNA: TGTGCCAGCAGCATCGGTGGTGTGCGACTAGCGGGGGGGCGTAAAGTCAGGGCCAAAAACATTCAGTACTTC
D: TRBD1; V: TRBV9; J: TRBJ2-5; size: .; CDR3: CASSVTGAGQETQYF; DNA: TGTGCCAGCAGCGTGACAGGGGCTGGGCAAGAGACCCAGTACTTC
D: TRBD2; V: TRBV9; J: TRBJ2-5; size: .; CDR3: CASSLGLANQETQYF; DNA: TGTGCCAGCAGCCTTGGACTAGCGAATCAAGAGACCCAGTACTTC
D: TRBD1; V: TRBV5-4; J: TRBJ2-2; size: few; CDR3: CASSPGTGGIAGELFF; DNA: TGTGCCAGCAGCCCAGGGACAGGGGGCATAGCCGGGGAGCTGTTTTTT
D: .; V: TRBV4-1; J: TRBJ1-5; size: .; CDR3: CASSQESSGDGGNQPQHF; DNA: TGCGCCAGCAGCCAAGAATCTTCAGGGGACGGTGGAAATCAGCCCCAGCATTTT
D: TRBD1; V: TRBV7-2; J: TRBJ2-3; size: .; CDR3: CASSPGTGRHTQYF; DNA: TGTGCCAGCAGCCCCGGGACAGGGAGGCATACGCAGTATTTT
D: .; V: TRBV6-5; J: TRBJ1-3; size: .; CDR3: CASSPTGPSGNTIYF; DNA: TGTGCCAGCAGTCCGACAGGTCCCTCTGGAAACACCATATATTTT
D: TRBD1; V: TRBV12-5; J: TRBJ1-2; size: .; CDR3: CASGPTQGADNYGYTF; DNA: TGTGCTAGTGGTCCCACACAGGGGGCGGATAACTATGGCTACACCTTC
D: .; V: TRBV4-2; J: TRBJ2-7; size: once; CDR3: CASSQVEGAAGVTPYEQYF; DNA: TGTGCCAGCAGCCAAGTGGAGGGGGCAGCGGGGGTTACTCCCTACGAGCAGTACTTC
D: TRBD2; V: TRBV6-5; J: TRBJ2-1; size: .; CDR3: CASSIAGLNNEQFF; DNA: TGTGCCAGCAGCATAGCGGGTCTAAACAATGAGCAGTTCTTC
D: .; V: TRBV6-4; J: TRBJ2-7; size: .; CDR3: CASSDSWGHCYEQYF; DNA: TGTGCCAGCAGTGACTCTTGGGGACACTGCTACGAGCAGTACTTC
D: .; V: TRBV27; J: TRBJ2-7; size: .; CDR3: CASSFTPGGEQYF; DNA: TGTGCCAGCAGTTTTACCCCCGGAGGCGAGCAGTACTTC
D: .; V: TRBV9; J: TRBJ1-2; size: .; CDR3: CASGGAFYGYTF; DNA: TGTGCCAGCGGGGGGGCATTCTATGGCTACACCTTC
D: TRBD1; V: TRBV7-9; J: TRBJ1-4; size: .; CDR3: CASSQNRGTNEKLFF; DNA: TGTGCCAGCAGTCAAAACAGGGGCACTAATGAAAAACTGTTTTTT
D: .; V: TRBV19; J: TRBJ2-5; size: .; CDR3: CASSIAQETQYF; DNA: TGTGCCAGTAGTATAGCACAAGAGACCCAGTACTTC
D: TRBD1; V: TRBV7-9; J: TRBJ1-5; size: .; CDR3: CASSAGTDNQPQHF; DNA: TGTGCCAGCAGCGCCGGGACAGACAATCAGCCCCAGCATTTT
D: .; V: TRBV5-1; J: TRBJ1-4; size: .; CDR3: CASICSLLNEKLFF; DNA: TGCGCCAGCATTTGTTCTCTCCTTAATGAAAAACTGTTTTTT
D: TRBD2; V: TRBV7-6; J: TRBJ2-7; size: .; CDR3: CASSPASGSNPLRDF; DNA: TGTGCCAGCAGCCCCGCTAGCGGATCTAACCCCCTGCGGGACTTC
D: TRBD1; V: TRBV27; J: TRBJ1-2; size: .; CDR3: CASSQRQGGNYGYTF; DNA: TGTGCCAGCAGCCAAAGACAGGGGGGCAACTATGGCTACACCTTC
D: .; V: TRBV5-6; J: TRBJ2-7; size: .; CDR3: CASSLSARGSYEQYF; DNA: TGTGCCAGCAGCTTGTCCGCGCGAGGGTCCTACGAGCAGTACTTC
D: .; V: TRBV6-1; J: TRBJ1-1; size: .; CDR3: CASSEGGVGEAFF; DNA: TGTGCCAGCAGTGAAGGTGGAGTGGGTGAAGCTTTCTTT
D: .; V: TRBV18; J: TRBJ1-1; size: .; CDR3: CASSLVGRSTEAFF; DNA: TGTGCCAGCTCACTGGTGGGGCGTAGCACTGAAGCTTTCTTT
D: .; V: TRBV20-1; J: TRBJ2-7; size: few; CDR3: CSARDPPEQYF; DNA: TGCAGTGCTAGAGATCCTCCCGAGCAGTACTTC
D: .; V: TRBV4-1; J: TRBJ2-3; size: once; CDR3: CASSPVGGRDTQYF; DNA: TGCGCCAGCAGCCCCGTTGGAGGGAGAGATACGCAGTATTTT
D: .; V: TRBV5-4; J: TRBJ1-1; size: few; CDR3: CASSLAGNTEAFF; DNA: TGTGCCAGCAGCTTGGCGGGAAACACTGAAGCTTTCTTT
D: TRBD2; V: TRBV15; J: TRBJ2-2; size: .; CDR3: CATTSRLADGELFF; DNA: TGTGCCACCACTTCACGACTAGCGGACGGGGAGCTGTTTTTT
D: .; V: TRBV2; J: TRBJ1-5; size: .; CDR3: CASSNGQNQPQHF; DNA: TGTGCCAGCAGTAACGGACAGAATCAGCCCCAGCATTTT
D: TRBD2; V: TRBV18; J: TRBJ2-1; size: .; CDR3: CASSPPILAGGHNEQFF; DNA: TGTGCCAGCTCACCACCCATACTAGCGGGAGGTCACAATGAGCAGTTCTTC
D: .; V: TRBV29-1; J: TRBJ1-1; size: once; CDR3: CSVVERGEAFF; DNA: TGCAGCGTTGTTGAGCGGGGTGAAGCTTTCTTT
D: TRBD2; V: TRBV11-2; J: TRBJ2-5; size: .; CDR3: CASFSGAKETQYF; DNA: TGTGCCAGCTTTAGCGGGGCTAAAGAGACCCAGTACTTC
D: .; V: TRBV27; J: TRBJ2-5; size: .; CDR3: CASSFSLREQYF; DNA: TGTGCCAGCAGTTTTTCCTTAAGGGAGCAGTACTTC
D: .; V: TRBV7-6; J: TRBJ1-4; size: .; CDR3: CASSHSMEGHGGEKLFF; DNA: TGTGCCAGCAGCCATTCAATGGAGGGCCACGGTGGGGAAAAACTGTTTTTT
D: .; V: TRBV9; J: TRBJ2-3; size: .; CDR3: CASSVGGRTQNTQYF; DNA: TGTGCCAGCAGCGTAGGGGGCAGGACACAGAATACGCAGTATTTT
D: .; V: TRBV4-1; J: TRBJ1-5; size: once; CDR3: CASSLHGRGSNQPQHF; DNA: TGCGCCAGCAGCCTCCACGGCAGGGGAAGCAATCAGCCCCAGCATTTT